The 32 T cell receptor beta chains in this list originate from one sample, sequenced in a study of cytomegalovirus exposure and HLA in healthy donors. The assay was immunoSEQ multiplex PCR, and TCRdb's table has in-frame clones only and misses some. There are under 400,000 clones in the sample; 86% occur only once, and roughly 0.83% lies in the top ten. Sequencing used PBMCs. The receptor source for this set is a woman younger than 30 in good health and CMV-seronegative.

The chain is built from TRBV5-5 and TRBJ1-1, with 7 bases identical to TRBD1. With 0 bases clipped from V and 1 base from J, the junction kept 6 bases outside the gene matches. CDR1 is SGHKS, CDR2 YYEKEE, per germline (reference sequence). The CDR3 spans 16 residues. CDR3 residues: CASSLGHGTANTEAFF. In nucleotides, the CDR3 is TGTGCCAGCAGCTTGGGCCACGGGACAGCGAACACTGAAGCTTTCTTT. The variable domain in full, with the rest retrieved from reference TRBV5-5 and TRBJ1-1, is DAGVTQSPTHLIKTRGQQVTLRCSPISGHKSVSWYQQVLGQGPQFIFQYYEKEERGRGNFPDRFSARQFPNYSSELNVNALLLGDSALYLCASSLGHGTANTEAFFGQGTRLTVV.

J is TRBJ2-1 and V is TRBV27; perhaps TRBD2 as D (7 bases). The CDR3 has 14 amino acids. V dropped 8 bases and J dropped 9 bases, with 20 bases sitting between them. The V gene's germline CDR1 is MNHEY and CDR2 SMNVEV (reference sequence). For the CDR3, the DNA is TGTGCCAGCCGAGTGGGGGGGGGCTGGGGTGAGCAGTTCTTC. This translates into CASRVGGGWGEQFF.

The rearrangement uses TRBV28 and TRBJ1-2; no firm D call. CDR3 length: 11 amino acids. Deletions cut 7 bases from V and 7 bases from J, with 10 bases between. CDR1 MDHEN and CDR2 SYDVKM come from the germline V gene. In DNA form, the CDR3 reads TGTGCCAGCATGCGTGGAGCTGGCTACACCTTC. Encoded protein: CASMRGAGYTF.

The rearrangement links TRBV11-2 to TRBJ2-1, with D uncertain. The V gene's germline CDR1 is SGHAT and CDR2 FQNNGV. The V end was cut by 5 bases, the J end by 4 bases, with 6 bases between. The length of the CDR3 is 12 residues. CDR3 sequence: CASSAGYNEQFF. The DNA for the CDR3 is TGTGCCAGCAGCGCAGGATACAATGAGCAGTTCTTC.

This chain connects TRBV15 to TRBJ2-3; D is perhaps TRBD1 (6 bases). The CDR3 is made up of 15 amino acids. Germline loops: CDR1 LNHNV, CDR2 YYDKDF (reference sequence). Trimming pared 3 bases from V and 3 bases from J, leaving 13 bases between. The CDR3 region is CATSSAQGNTDTQYF. The CDR3 region has the DNA TGTGCCACCAGCAGTGCCCAGGGGAATACAGATACGCAGTATTTT.

This clone was seen only once. This chain uses TRBV2 with TRBJ2-4; D is ambiguous. Germline assignment: CDR1 SNHLY and CDR2 FYNNEI. V was pared by 0 bases and J by 0 bases, with 12 bases between. This CDR3 has 17 residues. The DNA for the CDR3 is TGTGCCAGCAGTGAAGCGCGGAATGTGTTAGCCAAAAACATTCAGTACTTC. It specifies CASSEARNVLAKNIQYF.

The CDR3 DNA reads as TGTGCCAGCAATCCCGGGAGATTTACAGCTAACTATGGCTACACCTTC. This codes for CASNPGRFTANYGYTF. The chain carries TRBV28 and TRBJ1-2, with D hard to call. Trimming removed 7 bases from V and 0 bases from J, with 18 bases in between. Per germline, CDR1 MDHEN and CDR2 SYDVKM. The CDR3 length is 16 residues.

The chain carries TRBV15 and TRBJ1-2; D is perhaps TRBD1 (5 bases). V gave up 0 bases and J gave up 4 bases, with 9 bases separating them. The CDR3 has 14 residues. Germline CDR1 is LNHNV and CDR2 is YYDKDF (reference sequence). CDR3 sequence reads: CATSRDAGIYGYTF. The DNA for the CDR3 is TGTGCCACCAGCAGAGATGCAGGGATCTATGGCTACACCTTC.

This clone appeared a single time. The gene calls are TRBV14 and TRBJ2-7, with 11 nucleotides matching TRBD2. Per the germline V gene, CDR1 is SGHDN and CDR2 is FVKESK. The CDR3 length is 18 residues. Trimming cost V 4 bases and J 6 bases; bases outside gene matches: 17. The CDR3 DNA sequence: TGTGCCAGCAGCCTCAAGACTAGCGGGATATGGGGTACGGGCGAGCAGTACTTC. Protein sequence: CASSLKTSGIWGTGEQYF.

This rearrangement joins TRBV15 to TRBJ2-5; 10 bases agree with TRBD1. The trim removed 3 bases at V and 4 bases at J, leaving 5 bases unmatched. The CDR3 has 15 residues. The V gene's germline CDR1 is LNHNV and CDR2 YYDKDF (reference sequence). The CDR3 here is CATSSERTGGETQYF. The CDR3 DNA is TGTGCCACCAGCAGTGAACGGACAGGGGGAGAGACCCAGTACTTC.

The V call is TRBV6-1, the J call TRBJ2-7, with D possibly TRBD1 on 5 matching bases. This CDR3 spans 16 amino acids. CDR1 and CDR2 from the germline V gene are MNHNS and SASEGT. V was cut by 1 base and J by 2 bases, with 15 bases left in between. The CDR3 DNA follows: TGTGCCAGCAGTGAAGGGTTGTATAGGGGTCCCTACGAGCAGTACTTC. It specifies CASSEGLYRGPYEQYF.

The rearrangement joins TRBV6-5 to TRBJ2-1; 7 positions agree with TRBD2. With V trimmed by 5 bases and J by 4 bases, 5 bases remained unmatched. The CDR3 length is 14 residues. Germline assignment: CDR1 MNHEY and CDR2 SVGAGI. The CDR3, as DNA: TGTGCCAGCAGTCTGATAGCGGGTTACAATGAGCAGTTCTTC. The encoded protein is CASSLIAGYNEQFF.

The chain uses TRBV18 and TRBJ2-7; 7 bases are shared with TRBD1. V shed 0 bases and J 5 bases; nucleotides not matched to a gene: 10. CDR3 length: 16 residues. Germline CDR1 is KGHSH and CDR2 is LQKENI. Here the CDR3 reads CASSPPGQMVKNEQYF. The CDR3 nucleotides are TGTGCCAGCTCACCACCGGGACAGATGGTTAAAAACGAGCAGTACTTC.

The gene calls are TRBV7-9 and TRBJ1-4, with TRBD1 matching over 8 bases. CDR1 is SEHNR and CDR2 is FQNEAQ in the germline V gene (reference sequence). V was pared by 4 bases and J by 8 bases, with 12 bases of the junction left unmatched. This CDR3 is built from 16 residues. This CDR3 reads CASSWGGGQGSEKLFF. The CDR3 DNA follows: TGTGCCAGCAGCTGGGGCGGCGGACAGGGCAGCGAAAAACTGTTTTTT.

The chain joins TRBV9 to TRBJ1-2; no firm D call. Germline CDR1 and CDR2: SGDLS and YYNGEE. V lost 7 bases, J lost 1 base, and 11 bases lay in between. The CDR3 is 13 amino acids. CDR3 loop: CASDSGFNYGYTF. CDR3 coding DNA: TGTGCCAGCGATTCAGGATTTAACTATGGCTACACCTTC. Looking up the rest from reference TRBV9 and TRBJ1-2 gives the full variable domain: DSGVTQTPKHLITATGQRVTLRCSPRSGDLSVYWYQQSLDQGLQFLIQYYNGEERAKGNILERFSAQQFPDLHSELNLSSLELGDSALYFCASDSGFNYGYTFGSGTRLTVV.

The chain employs TRBV19 and TRBJ1-2; D gene unclear. Germline loops: CDR1 LNHDA, CDR2 SQIVND (reference sequence). With 2 bases removed from V and 4 bases from J, the gap between germline ends came to 17 bases. This CDR3 is 16 amino acids long. The CDR3 DNA reads TGTGCCAGTAGTATAAATGGGCGAGGGCGCGCCTATGGCTACACCTTC. Amino acids: CASSINGRGRAYGYTF.

The J gene is TRBJ2-3, the V gene TRBV29-1; D not certain. This CDR3 has 13 amino acids. Germline V gives CDR1 SQVTM, CDR2 ANQGSEA. V was cut by 4 bases and J by 0 bases, with 8 bases left in between. The DNA for the CDR3 is TGCAGCGTTGGTCCCTCTAGCACAGATACGCAGTATTTT. Protein: CSVGPSSTDTQYF.

The CDR3 DNA follows: TGCGCCAGCAGCCAATATGTAACGGGACTTGGGGAGACCCAGTACTTC. Residues: CASSQYVTGLGETQYF. This sequence joins TRBV4-1 and TRBJ2-5; D may be TRBD2 (6 bases). V gave up 2 bases and J gave up 5 bases, with 18 bases separating them. CDR1 is MGHRA and CDR2 is YSYEKL in the germline V gene. The CDR3 has 16 amino acids.

This clone appeared once. The genes are TRBV9 and TRBJ2-1; 9 bases fit TRBD2. Germline loops: CDR1 SGDLS, CDR2 YYNGEE. The CDR3 length is 15 residues. V lost 0 bases and J lost 5; bases outside the gene matches: 3. CDR3: CASSVGSSGDNEQFF. The CDR3 DNA reads TGTGCCAGCAGCGTAGGGTCTAGCGGGGACAATGAGCAGTTCTTC.

This clone was detected only a few times. V usage is TRBV10-2 and J usage is TRBJ2-7; no reliable D call. V lost 3 bases and J lost 4, with 4 bases in between. The germline V gene has CDR1 WSHSY and CDR2 SAAADI. There are 11 residues in the CDR3. CDR3: CASSDPYEQYF. As DNA, the CDR3 is TGCGCCAGCAGTGATCCGTACGAGCAGTACTTC.

The chain couples TRBV27 to TRBJ2-2, with 10 positions matching TRBD1. V gave up 3 bases and J gave up 4 bases; unmatched junction bases: 2. CDR3 length: 15 residues. The germline gives CDR1 MNHEY, CDR2 SMNVEV (reference sequence). CDR3 in DNA: TGTGCCAGCAGTTTTAGGACAGGGGGCACCGGGGAGCTGTTTTTT. Protein product: CASSFRTGGTGELFF.

In this sample, this clone turned up once. The chain recombines TRBV25-1 with TRBJ1-1; possibly TRBD1 for D (5 bases). The V end was cut by 0 bases, the J end by 0 bases, with 17 bases between. Looked up from germline, CDR1 is MGHDK and CDR2 is SYGVNS. The CDR3 sequence is 18 residues long. The DNA for the CDR3 is TGTGCCAGCAGTGAATATTCGGGCGGCCGGGGGGTGAACACTGAAGCTTTCTTT. Residues: CASSEYSGGRGVNTEAFF. The full variable domain, completed using reference TRBV25-1 and TRBJ1-1, is EADIYQTPRYLVIGTGKKITLECSQTMGHDKMYWYQQDPGMELHLIHYSYGVNSTEKGDLSSESTVSRIRTEHFPLTLESARPSHTSQYLCASSEYSGGRGVNTEAFFGQGTRLTVV.

The chain recombines TRBV29-1 with TRBJ1-1; TRBD1 agrees at 9 bases. Germline-derived CDR1 and CDR2 are SQVTM and ANQGSEA. After removal of 7 bases from V and 5 bases from J, the junction contained 8 bases not matched to a gene. CDR3 length: 13 amino acids. The CDR3 DNA reads as TGCAGCGCCCTGGACAGGGGCAGGACTGAAGCTTTCTTT. Residues: CSALDRGRTEAFF.

The chain links TRBV5-1 to TRBJ2-2; D gene ambiguous. The CDR3 loop spans 15 amino acids. V was clipped by 3 bases and J by 0 bases, with 9 bases between them. CDR1 SGHRS and CDR2 YFSETQ come from the germline V gene. The chain's CDR3 is CASSSSNSNTGELFF. CDR3 sequence (DNA): TGCGCCAGCAGCTCTTCTAACTCGAACACCGGGGAGCTGTTTTTT.

The genes are TRBV27 and TRBJ2-1; perhaps TRBD2 as D (6 bases). Germline loops: CDR1 MNHEY, CDR2 SMNVEV (reference sequence). CDR3 size: 15 residues. V gave up 7 bases and J gave up 2 bases, with 15 bases separating them. The CDR3 DNA sequence: TGTGCCAGCACCCCTGCCACTAGCCCCTACAATGAGCAGTTCTTC. Translation gives CASTPATSPYNEQFF.

This chain joins TRBV28 and TRBJ2-5; 7 nucleotides line up with TRBD2. V lost 8 bases, J lost 3 bases, and 15 bases stayed unmatched. The germline V gene has CDR1 MDHEN and CDR2 SYDVKM. The CDR3 is 16 amino acids. The CDR3 DNA is TGTGCCAGCTCGGGGGGTAGCACTTTATTAGAAGAGACCCAGTACTTC. Protein sequence: CASSGGSTLLEETQYF.

The gene calls are TRBV7-8 and TRBJ2-5; 8 nucleotides align to TRBD2. Germline CDR1 SGHVS, CDR2 FQNEAQ. Losses at the gene ends were 5 bases for V and 5 bases for J; bases not matched to a gene: 7. The CDR3 totals 14 residues. DNA for the CDR3: TGTGCCAGCAGCGCAGGACTAGCTGGGGAGACCCAGTACTTC. Translated: CASSAGLAGETQYF. The full variable domain, its missing parts supplied by reference TRBV7-8 and TRBJ2-5, is GAGVSQSPRYKVAKRGQDVALRCDPISGHVSLFWYQQALGQGPEFLTYFQNEAQLDKSGLPSDRFFAERPEGSVSTLKIQRTQQEDSAVYLCASSAGLAGETQYFGPGTRLLVL.

This chain uses TRBV28 with TRBJ2-7, with D perhaps TRBD2 (6 bases). The CDR3 totals 11 residues. The ends were cut back, 7 bases at V and 6 bases at J, with 10 bases in the middle. The germline V gene has CDR1 MDHEN and CDR2 SYDVKM. In nucleotides, the CDR3 is TGTGCCAGCATTGGGGGGACCGAGCAGTACTTC. This sequence encodes CASIGGTEQYF.

The chain carries TRBV29-1 and TRBJ2-1, with TRBD1 matching over 11 bases. Germline values: CDR1 SQVTM, CDR2 ANQGSEA. The CDR3 totals 13 residues. J was trimmed by 9 bases and V by 6 bases; bases with no gene match: 7. The CDR3 coding sequence is TGCAGCGTGGATTGGACAGGGGGCAGTGAGCAGTTCTTC. It codes for CSVDWTGGSEQFF.

J is TRBJ2-1 and V is TRBV27; 7 bases line up with TRBD2. The junction had 11 bases not matched to a gene; V was cut back by 8 bases and J by 10 bases. Germline CDR1 reads MNHEY; CDR2 reads SMNVEV (reference sequence). The CDR3 is 13 amino acids. CDR3 loop: CASFFYGGGEQFF. CDR3 nucleotide sequence: TGTGCCAGCTTCTTCTATGGGGGAGGGGAGCAGTTCTTC.

The V gene is TRBV27, the J gene TRBJ1-1; D not certain. CDR3 length: 14 residues. Germline V lookup: CDR1 MNHEY, CDR2 SMNVEV (reference sequence). V was pared by 7 bases and J by 0 bases, with 12 bases between. This CDR3 reads CASKSGKLNTEAFF. CDR3 nucleotides: TGTGCCAGCAAGAGCGGCAAATTGAACACTGAAGCTTTCTTT.

This chain connects TRBV11-2 to TRBJ2-1; 9 nucleotides align to TRBD1. Germline assignment: CDR1 SGHAT and CDR2 FQNNGV. The trim removed 5 bases at V and 8 bases at J, leaving 4 bases unmatched. The CDR3 loop spans 13 amino acids. For the CDR3, the DNA is TGTGCCAGCAGCACGGGACAGGGATATGAGCAGTTCTTC. Its translation is CASSTGQGYEQFF.